These T cell receptor beta chains were read from a single sample in a study of T cells in localized non-small cell lung cancer. TCRdb's table, derived via immunoSEQ multiplex PCR, lists solely in-frame clones and lacks some. Here the sample spans approximately 10,000 clones, under 95% being singletons. Specimen: peripheral blood, collected before any cancer treatment. These receptors all come from a woman aged 35-75 years with stage I squamous cell lung carcinoma. Each CDR3 is given with its conserved first and last residue. D genes are given only for firm matches. Where a row states a size, it is once, few, many or the class of an expanded clone; other rows omit it.

CDR3 length,D gene,J gene,V gene,clone size,CDR3 protein,CDR3 DNA
14,-,TRBJ2-1,TRBV2,once,CASSDPGGHNEQFF,TGTGCCAGCAGTGACCCGGGTGGTCACAATGAGCAGTTCTTC
16,-,TRBJ1-6,TRBV13,-,CASSLGPGTQNSPLHF,TGTGCCAGCAGCTTAGGTCCCGGGACACAAAATTCACCCCTCCACTTT
13,-,TRBJ1-1,TRBV4-2,-,CASSQEGGPEAFF,TGTGCCAGCAGCCAAGAAGGCGGACCTGAAGCTTTCTTT
15,TRBD1,TRBJ1-5,TRBV15,-,CATRLDGGGWQPQHF,TGTGCCACCAGACTGGATGGAGGGGGCTGGCAGCCCCAGCATTTT
15,-,TRBJ1-1,TRBV7-2,-,CASSFTVFGNTEAFF,TGTGCCAGCAGCTTTACAGTCTTTGGGAACACTGAAGCTTTCTTT
13,-,TRBJ2-2,TRBV19,-,CASKAVNTGELFF,TGTGCCAGTAAGGCAGTGAACACCGGGGAGCTGTTTTTT
14,-,TRBJ1-2,TRBV29-1,-,CSVEDGRQIYGYTF,TGCAGCGTTGAAGATGGTAGACAGATTTATGGCTACACCTTC
16,TRBD1,TRBJ2-5,TRBV19,-,CASSIGGTGGGETQYF,TGTGCCAGTAGTATAGGAGGGACAGGGGGCGGAGAGACCCAGTACTTC
13,-,TRBJ2-1,TRBV2,once,CASNPSSYNEQFF,TGTGCCAGCAACCCAAGCTCCTACAATGAGCAGTTCTTC
15,TRBD1,TRBJ1-1,TRBV5-4,once,CASSPGQGGRAEAFF,TGTGCCAGCAGCCCGGGACAGGGCGGTAGGGCTGAAGCTTTCTTT
14,TRBD2,TRBJ2-2,TRBV7-9,-,CASSLAGRTGELFF,TGTGCCAGCAGCCTAGCGGGTCGCACCGGGGAGCTGTTTTTT
13,TRBD1,TRBJ1-1,TRBV5-5,-,CASGRDSYTEAFF,TGTGCCAGCGGGAGGGACAGCTACACTGAAGCTTTCTTT
14,-,TRBJ1-5,TRBV7-9,few,CASSPSFSGQPQHF,TGTGCCAGCAGCCCGTCCTTCTCCGGACAGCCCCAGCATTTT
15,-,TRBJ2-2,TRBV5-1,-,CASSLGVAPTGELFF,TGCGCCAGCAGCTTGGGGGTAGCGCCTACCGGGGAGCTGTTTTTT
13,-,TRBJ2-7,TRBV4-2,-,CASSLRETYEQYF,TGTGCCAGCAGCCTAAGAGAAACCTACGAGCAGTACTTC
14,TRBD1,TRBJ1-6,TRBV2,few,CASRRDLRGTPLHF,TGTGCCAGCAGGAGGGACCTCAGGGGGACACCCCTCCACTTT
13,-,TRBJ1-2,TRBV19,-,CATHWGYDQGYTF,TGTGCCACACACTGGGGGTATGACCAAGGCTACACCTTC
18,TRBD1,TRBJ1-1,TRBV5-1,-,CASSLARGTGALNTEAFF,TGCGCCAGCAGCTTGGCCCGGGGAACAGGGGCCCTGAACACTGAAGCTTTCTTT
12,-,TRBJ2-1,TRBV5-1,-,CASSVTGLEQFF,TGCGCCAGCAGCGTGACAGGTTTGGAGCAGTTCTTC
14,-,TRBJ1-1,TRBV30,-,CAWSVTGQGFGAFF,TGTGCCTGGAGTGTTACAGGGCAGGGGTTTGGGGCTTTCTTT
16,-,TRBJ2-3,TRBV7-9,few,CASSLSEGGDTDTQYF,TGTGCCAGCAGCTTATCTGAGGGGGGGGACACAGATACGCAGTATTTT
13,-,TRBJ2-7,TRBV2,-,CASTTGRGDEQYF,TGTGCCAGCACGACAGGTAGAGGGGACGAGCAGTACTTC
15,TRBD2,TRBJ2-7,TRBV29-1,-,CSVEDRGRASYEQYF,TGCAGCGTTGAAGATCGAGGGAGGGCTTCCTACGAGCAGTACTTC
16,TRBD1,TRBJ1-3,TRBV5-1,-,CASSLAQGARGNTIYF,TGCGCCAGCAGCTTAGCACAGGGGGCGCGTGGAAACACCATATATTTT
15,TRBD2,TRBJ2-1,TRBV30,-,CAWRRGLAGYNEQFF,TGTGCCTGGAGGCGCGGACTAGCGGGTTACAATGAGCAGTTCTTC
17,-,TRBJ2-7,TRBV5-1,-,CASSRDGATSSLYEQYF,TGCGCCAGCAGCCGCGACGGGGCAACTTCGTCCTTGTACGAGCAGTACTTC
15,-,TRBJ1-1,TRBV5-5,once,CASSLVPGEWTEAFF,TGTGCCAGCAGCTTGGTGCCAGGGGAATGGACTGAAGCTTTCTTT
13,-,TRBJ2-1,TRBV5-6,-,CASSLVVISEQFF,TGTGCCAGCAGCTTGGTAGTAATCAGTGAGCAGTTCTTC
14,-,TRBJ2-5,TRBV7-2,-,CASSMPRGTGTQYF,TGTGCCAGCAGCATGCCCAGGGGAACGGGGACCCAGTACTTC
16,-,TRBJ1-5,TRBV18,-,CASSRVLGAPNQPQHF,TGTGCCAGCTCCCGGGTTTTGGGGGCGCCTAATCAGCCCCAGCATTTT
19,TRBD2,TRBJ2-5,TRBV7-2,-,CASSFNGLAGGPVGETQYF,TGTGCCAGCAGCTTTAACGGACTAGCGGGGGGCCCGGTTGGGGAGACCCAGTACTTC
14,-,TRBJ2-1,TRBV2,-,CASLGGTTYNEQFF,TGTGCCAGCCTCGGGGGCACTACCTACAATGAGCAGTTCTTC
13,-,TRBJ1-1,TRBV2,once,CASRPDKNTEAFF,TGTGCCAGCAGACCCGACAAAAACACTGAAGCTTTCTTT
16,TRBD2,TRBJ2-3,TRBV5-4,-,CASSLVGSGEGDTQYF,TGTGCCAGCAGCTTGGTAGGCAGCGGGGAGGGAGATACGCAGTATTTT
16,-,TRBJ1-2,TRBV7-2,-,CASSLGGGVPNYGYTF,TGTGCCAGCAGCTTAGGGGGAGGGGTGCCTAACTATGGCTACACCTTC
13,TRBD1,TRBJ1-6,TRBV30,-,CAWTGTVDSPLHF,TGTGCCTGGACGGGGACAGTCGATTCACCCCTCCACTTT
14,-,TRBJ1-1,TRBV6-5,once,CASSSPGLSTEAFF,TGTGCCAGTAGTTCTCCGGGACTGTCAACTGAAGCTTTCTTT
12,-,TRBJ1-1,TRBV11-2,-,CASSLVGGLAFF,TGTGCCAGCAGCTTAGTTGGAGGTTTGGCTTTCTTT
14,TRBD1,TRBJ1-5,TRBV6-5,few,CASSSGQHNQPQHF,TGTGCCAGCAGTTCGGGACAGCACAATCAGCCCCAGCATTTT
16,TRBD2,TRBJ2-1,TRBV5-1,-,CASSLAVGGGPPEQFF,TGCGCCAGCAGCTTGGCCGTCGGCGGGGGGCCCCCCGAGCAGTTCTTC
16,TRBD2,TRBJ2-7,TRBV6-1,-,CASSEGLAGGTYEQYF,TGTGCCAGCAGTGAAGGGCTAGCGGGGGGGACCTACGAGCAGTACTTC
15,-,TRBJ2-3,TRBV14,-,CASSQVGGFGDTQYF,TGTGCCAGCAGCCAAGTAGGGGGGTTCGGGGATACGCAGTATTTT
16,-,TRBJ2-1,TRBV6-6,once,CASSYSMSGAGNEQFF,TGTGCCAGCAGTTACTCGATGTCGGGGGCGGGAAATGAGCAGTTCTTC
18,TRBD1,TRBJ2-7,TRBV7-2,-,CASSPSPYRDRHSYEQYF,TGTGCCAGCAGCCCCAGCCCCTATCGGGACAGACACTCCTACGAGCAGTACTTC
16,-,TRBJ2-5,TRBV7-2,-,CASSSQPLTLQETQYF,TGTGCCAGCAGCTCTCAACCACTCACCTTACAAGAGACCCAGTACTTC
12,-,TRBJ2-7,TRBV5-4,-,CASSFDTLEQYF,TGTGCCAGCAGCTTCGATACGCTCGAGCAGTACTTC
12,-,TRBJ1-2,TRBV5-6,-,CASSLGYVGYTF,TGTGCCAGCAGCTTAGGGTACGTTGGCTACACCTTC
15,-,TRBJ2-5,TRBV7-2,-,CASSGNGHRQETQYF,TGTGCCAGCAGCGGTAACGGACACCGCCAAGAGACCCAGTACTTC
14,-,TRBJ1-5,TRBV6-1,once,CASSDKGNGQPQHF,TGTGCCAGCAGTGACAAGGGGAACGGTCAGCCCCAGCATTTT
15,TRBD1,TRBJ1-1,TRBV13,-,CASSSWTGGATEAFF,TGTGCCAGCAGCTCGTGGACAGGGGGGGCCACTGAAGCTTTCTTT
18,-,TRBJ1-1,TRBV15,-,CATSRFGSSLHPNTEAFF,TGTGCCACCAGCAGGTTCGGGTCCTCCCTTCACCCGAACACTGAAGCTTTCTTT
15,TRBD1,TRBJ2-3,TRBV4-3,-,CASSQQATGVDTQYF,TGCGCCAGCAGCCAACAAGCCACAGGGGTAGATACGCAGTATTTT